Listed below are T cell receptor beta chains from one sample, sequenced in a study of vaccination effects on CD4 cells after COVID-19. Their cognate antigens are unknown. Using immunoSEQ multiplex PCR, the repertoire was profiled, and TCRdb retains in-frame clones only, with some absent. The sample lists tens of thousands of clones, around 67% occurring once. Sequenced material: CD4+ T cells from PBMCs cultured without peptide, taken after COVID-19 vaccination. These receptors were taken from a human donor who received a COVID-19 vaccine. Both conserved end residues are part of each CDR3. A D gene is named only where the DNA matches it firmly. Clone size appears in some rows only: once, few, many, or a class for an expanded clone.

clone size	D gene	V gene	J gene	CDR3 protein	CDR3 DNA
.	TRBD1	TRBV5-1	TRBJ2-6	CASSSPRAGGNGANVLTF	TGCGCCAGCAGCTCCCCTCGCGCAGGGGGCAACGGGGCCAACGTCCTGACTTTC
.	.	TRBV3-1/TRBV3-2	TRBJ2-6	CASTPSSGANVLTF	TGTGCCAGCACCCCCAGTTCTGGGGCCAACGTCCTGACTTTC
few	.	TRBV12-3/TRBV12-4	TRBJ1-1	CASSLTASRAFF	TGTGCCAGCAGTTTAACCGCTTCGAGAGCTTTCTTT
.	.	TRBV19	TRBJ1-4	CASSVNRATNEKLFF	TGTGCCAGTAGTGTAAACAGGGCCACTAATGAAAAACTGTTTTTT
.	.	TRBV7-2	TRBJ2-3	CASSLRTGSDTQYF	TGTGCCAGCAGCCTCCGGACGGGTTCGGATACGCAGTATTTT
.	.	TRBV12-5	TRBJ1-6	CASAVQGGNSPLHF	TGTGCTAGTGCCGTACAGGGAGGGAATTCACCCCTCCACTTT
few	.	TRBV5-6	TRBJ1-5	CASSPGTAGPQHF	TGTGCCAGCAGCCCCGGGACCGCAGGGCCCCAGCATTTT
.	.	TRBV5-1	TRBJ2-5	CASSLGQPPGGTQYF	TGCGCCAGCAGCTTGGGACAGCCTCCCGGGGGGACCCAGTACTTC
.	TRBD1	TRBV3-1/TRBV3-2	TRBJ1-1	CASSREGQGAEAFF	TGTGCCAGCAGCCGCGAGGGGCAGGGGGCTGAAGCTTTCTTT
.	.	TRBV12-3/TRBV12-4	TRBJ2-1	CASSRTVYNEQFF	TGTGCCAGCAGCCGGACAGTTTACAATGAGCAGTTCTTC
.	TRBD1	TRBV29-1	TRBJ1-2	CSTSGGSGGYTF	TGCAGCACATCAGGGGGATCAGGGGGCTACACCTTC
.	.	TRBV2	TRBJ1-2	CASSEARNLANYGYTF	TGTGCCAGCAGTGAAGCTAGAAATTTAGCTAACTATGGCTACACCTTC
.	.	TRBV7-2	TRBJ2-2	CASILLEGGNTGELFF	TGTGCCAGCATCCTACTTGAGGGGGGAAACACCGGGGAGCTGTTTTTT
.	TRBD1	TRBV12-3/TRBV12-4	TRBJ1-5	CASRGGAVQPQHF	TGTGCCAGCAGAGGGGGCGCGGTACAGCCCCAGCATTTT